The 27 T cell receptor beta chains below were found in one sample sequenced in a study of regulatory T cells in long-lasting Graves disease. Time point reported: newly diagnosed GD, antithyroid drugs for less than 3 months. Preparation of the TCR library used RNA extracted from PBMCs. TCR beta libraries were built with iRepertoire HTBI primers and Arm-PCR of CDR3 regions. Each CDR3 protein is one row after TCRdb ran MiXCR on the multiplex PCR reads. In the table there are 350,000 to 450,000 distinct CDR3 sequences, 16% of which are singletons. A further study also used this sample, focusing on T cells in Graves' hyperthyroidism and ophthalmopathy.

Sequenced material: peripheral blood mononuclear cells (PBMCs), taken at new diagnosis, from a patient treated with antithyroid drugs. Receptors were obtained from a man between 40 and 49 years old with Graves disease.

This clonotype was observed many times. The CDR3 loop is CASSLAPPGQGAKEKLFF. The CDR3 nucleotides read TGTGCCAGCAGCTTAGCGCCCCCGGGACAGGGGGCAAAGGAAAAACTGTTTTTT. The chain employs TRBV7-8 and TRBJ1-4, with TRBD1 identical over 12 bases. The CDR3 extends over 18 amino acids. Germline-derived CDR1 and CDR2 are SGHVS and FQNEAQ. Unmatched junction bases numbered 10, after V lost 0 bases and J lost 8 bases.

J is TRBJ2-3 and V is TRBV7-9; no clear D. CDR1 is SEHNR, CDR2 FQNEAQ, per germline (reference sequence). This CDR3 region has 14 residues. V lost 5 bases, J lost 2 bases, and 11 bases lay in between. The CDR3 nucleotides read TGTGCCAGCAGCCCTCTTTCGGCCACAGATACGCAGTATTTT. This translates into CASSPLSATDTQYF.

This clonotype has at least ten counts. The V gene is TRBV5-1, the J gene TRBJ2-7; 15 nucleotides match TRBD2. V shed 4 bases and J 0 bases; nucleotides not matched to a gene: 11. Germline lookup yields CDR1 SGHRS and CDR2 YFSETQ. The CDR3 covers 19 residues. CDR3 sequence reads: CASSPTGLAGGKSSYEQYF. CDR3 nucleotides: TGCGCCAGCAGCCCAACCGGACTAGCGGGGGGGAAAAGCTCCTACGAGCAGTACTTC.

This clonotype has a count of ten or more. The V gene is TRBV4-1, the J gene TRBJ2-3; TRBD2 matches 7 bases. The V gene end was trimmed by 1 base and the J gene end by 0 bases; junction bases not matched to a gene: 7. Germline loops: CDR1 MGHRA, CDR2 YSYEKL. The CDR3 spans 17 residues. CDR3 protein: CASSQGETGGSTDTQYF. The CDR3 coding sequence is TGCGCCAGCAGCCAAGGGGAAACGGGGGGTAGCACAGATACGCAGTATTTT.

The J gene is TRBJ2-3, the V gene TRBV5-4; 9 positions match TRBD2. The J segment lost 1 base and the V segment lost 4 bases, leaving 10 bases of the junction unmatched. Looked up from germline, CDR1 is SGHNT and CDR2 is YYREEE (reference sequence). The CDR3 is 17 residues long. Written as DNA, the CDR3 is TGTGCCAGCAGCAGTGGTGGAGCGGGGGGACGCACAGATACGCAGTATTTT. This encodes CASSSGGAGGRTDTQYF.

As regards this clonotype: One base separates it from a far larger clone, so it is likely a read error. The V call is TRBV28, the J call TRBJ2-1; 12 bases align to TRBD1. This CDR3 is 16 amino acids long. The germline V gene encodes CDR1 MDHEN and CDR2 SYDVKM. The V and J ends lost 2 bases and 10 bases, in that order; junction bases with no gene match: 9. In DNA form, the CDR3 reads TGTGCCAGCAGTTTAGGGGGACAGGGGGCGACTATCGAGCAGTTCTTC. It is translated as CASSLGGQGATIEQFF. The whole variable domain, filled in from reference TRBV28 and TRBJ2-1, reads DVKVTQSSRYLVKRTGEKVFLECVQDMDHENMFWYRQDPGLGLRLIYFSYDVKMKEKGDIPEGYSVSREKKERFSLILESASTNQTSMYLCASSLGGQGATIEQFFGPGTRLTVL.

This sequence joins TRBV30 and TRBJ2-4; TRBD2 aligns across 11 bases. CDR1 GTSNPN and CDR2 SVGIG come from the germline V gene (reference sequence). V gave up 0 bases and J gave up 13 bases; unmatched junction bases: 5. The CDR3 has 13 amino acids. Written as DNA, the CDR3 is TGTGCCTGGAGTGTTACTAGCGGGGGCGAACAGTACTTC. Translated, it gives CAWSVTSGGEQYF.

This clonotype was observed a handful of times. The chain joins TRBV28 to TRBJ2-2; D assignment may be TRBD1 or TRBD2 (5 bases each). V was clipped by 6 bases and J by 1 base, with 12 bases between them. The CDR3 spans 15 residues. Germline CDR1 MDHEN, CDR2 SYDVKM. The CDR3 sequence: CASRRGTGNTGELFF. CDR3 in DNA: TGTGCCAGCAGAAGAGGGACGGGGAACACCGGGGAGCTGTTTTTT.

The chain employs TRBV19 and TRBJ2-1, with 7 positions matching TRBD1. Germline lookup yields CDR1 LNHDA and CDR2 SQIVND (reference sequence). There are 15 residues in the CDR3. The V gene end was trimmed by 3 bases and the J gene end by 5 bases; junction bases not matched to a gene: 7. The chain's CDR3 is CASSMYGQVDNEQFF. The CDR3, as DNA: TGTGCCAGTAGTATGTACGGACAGGTGGACAATGAGCAGTTCTTC.

This clonotype was observed at least ten times. The chain's CDR3 is CASRNGDIQRNYGYTF. CDR3 nucleotides: TGTGCCAGTAGAAATGGAGACATACAGAGGAACTATGGCTACACCTTC. This sequence joins TRBV19 and TRBJ1-2; D unclear. The germline V and J ends were trimmed by 6 bases and 2 bases, with 19 bases remaining between them. The CDR3 totals 16 residues. The germline V gene has CDR1 LNHDA and CDR2 SQIVND (reference sequence).

This clonotype has a count of ten or more. The chain links TRBV19 to TRBJ2-7; D could derive from TRBD1 or TRBD2 (5 bases each). From germline, CDR1 is LNHDA and CDR2 SQIVND (reference sequence). The CDR3 spans 12 residues. With 5 bases removed from V and 3 bases from J, the gap between germline ends came to 8 bases. The CDR3 is CASSRDGYEQYF. DNA for the CDR3: TGTGCCAGTAGTCGGGACGGCTACGAGCAGTACTTC.

This clonotype was seen at least ten times. The CDR3 loop is CASSLSGYYEQYF. CDR3 in DNA: TGCGCCAGCAGCTTGAGCGGGTACTACGAGCAGTACTTC. The chain employs TRBV5-1 and TRBJ2-7; TRBD2 might be the D (6 bases). The germline V and J ends were trimmed by 1 base and 3 bases, with 8 bases remaining between them. The germline V gene has CDR1 SGHRS and CDR2 YFSETQ. The CDR3 sequence is 13 residues long. Filled out from reference TRBV5-1 and TRBJ2-7, the complete variable domain reads KAGVTQTPRYLIKTRGQQVTLSCSPISGHRSVSWYQQTPGQGLQFLFEYFSETQRNKGNFPGRFSGRQFSNSRSEMNVSTLELGDSALYLCASSLSGYYEQYFGPGTRLTVT.

This clonotype was observed at least ten times. CDR3 residues: CASSFTGEGTGELFF. CDR3 nucleotide sequence: TGCGCCAGCAGCTTTACAGGCGAGGGCACCGGGGAGCTGTTTTTT. The chain is built from TRBV5-1 and TRBJ2-2; the D gene could be TRBD1 or TRBD2 (5 bases each). There are 15 residues in the CDR3. Germline-derived CDR1 and CDR2 are SGHRS and YFSETQ. V lost 2 bases and J lost 4, with 12 bases in between.

This clonotype was picked up many times. The chain employs TRBV2 and TRBJ1-3; no clear D gene. The V and J ends lost 3 bases and 0 bases respectively, with 9 bases between them. Germline V lookup: CDR1 SNHLY, CDR2 FYNNEI. The CDR3 consists of 15 residues. CDR3 in DNA: TGTGCCAGCAGTGATCCAGGCCACTCTGGAAACACCATATATTTT. Translated: CASSDPGHSGNTIYF.

Many counts were recorded for this clonotype. This rearrangement joins TRBV7-3 to TRBJ2-5; 8 bases are shared with TRBD2. CDR3 size: 15 residues. Germline assignment: CDR1 SGHTA and CDR2 FQGTGA. The trim removed 2 bases at V and 5 bases at J, leaving 7 bases unmatched. CDR3: CASSLYRGGPETQYF. CDR3 sequence (DNA): TGTGCCAGCAGCTTATATCGGGGGGGCCCGGAGACCCAGTACTTC.

This clonotype was recorded at least ten times. The chain joins TRBV7-2 to TRBJ2-2, with 7 bases lining up with TRBD1. This CDR3 spans 18 amino acids. The V and J ends lost 7 bases and 4 bases, in that order; junction bases with no gene match: 18. CDR1 is SGHTA and CDR2 is FQGNSA in the germline V gene. For the CDR3, the DNA is TGTGCCAGCACCTCGGATCTACCGAGGGGGCTTATCACCGGGGAGCTGTTTTTT. The encoded protein is CASTSDLPRGLITGELFF.

This clonotype came up many times. V usage is TRBV28 and J usage is TRBJ1-3; 7 bases align to TRBD1. CDR1 is MDHEN and CDR2 is SYDVKM in the germline V gene. This CDR3 comprises 17 residues. V lost 5 bases and J lost 0; bases outside the gene matches: 10. CDR3 nucleotides: TGTGCCAGCAGTCTACTGGGACAGACAAGCTCTGGAAACACCATATATTTT. Translating gives CASSLLGQTSSGNTIYF.

The table lists this clonotype with many counts. The V and J genes are TRBV2 and TRBJ1-2; D gene unclear. Germline CDR1 SNHLY, CDR2 FYNNEI. The length of the CDR3 is 14 residues. The ends were cut back, 6 bases at V and 5 bases at J, with 16 bases in the middle. In nucleotides, the CDR3 is TGTGCCAGCAGGGGTCGACTAACTGGTTATGGCTACACCTTC. It encodes CASRGRLTGYGYTF.

There are a few counts of this clonotype. This chain connects TRBV5-1 to TRBJ2-7; D is perhaps TRBD1 (6 bases). The CDR3 contains 14 residues. The germline CDR1 and CDR2 sequences are SGHRS and YFSETQ. Trimming removed 0 bases at V and 0 bases at J, with 7 bases between. DNA for the CDR3: TGCGCCAGCAGCTTGGAGGACAGCTCCTACGAGCAGTACTTC. Its protein is CASSLEDSSYEQYF.

Many counts were recorded for this clonotype. The rearrangement uses TRBV28 and TRBJ2-5; 8 bases map to TRBD1. Germline values: CDR1 MDHEN, CDR2 SYDVKM. The CDR3 is 13 amino acids. V was clipped by 6 bases and J by 2 bases; unmatched bases: 2. For the CDR3, the DNA is TGTGCCAGCAGAACAGGGGGACAAGAGACCCAGTACTTC. Protein: CASRTGGQETQYF.

This clonotype has a handful of counts. The chain is built from TRBV12-3 or TRBV12-4 and TRBJ2-1; 7 positions agree with TRBD1. Trimming took 2 bases from V and 8 from J; bases not matched to a gene: 6. CDR3 size: 14 residues. CDR3 protein: CASSLMWTGDEQFF. CDR3 coding DNA: TGTGCCAGCAGTTTAATGTGGACAGGCGATGAGCAGTTCTTC.

At least ten counts were recorded for this clonotype. The J gene is TRBJ2-5, the V gene TRBV27; a weak D match, TRBD1 (6 bases). The CDR3 has 13 residues. From germline, CDR1 is MNHEY and CDR2 SMNVEV (reference sequence). Trimming stripped 6 bases from V and 7 bases from J, with 15 bases between. CDR3 sequence: CASRIRTVGTQYF. CDR3 nucleotides: TGTGCCAGCAGAATAAGGACAGTTGGGACCCAGTACTTC.

The genes are TRBV12-3 or TRBV12-4 and TRBJ2-1, with D unresolved. Trimming took off 4 bases at V and 3 bases at J, with 10 bases between the two ends. This CDR3 has 14 amino acids. The CDR3 sequence: CASSSGFVYNEQFF. Here the CDR3 DNA reads TGTGCCAGCAGTTCTGGGTTCGTCTACAATGAGCAGTTCTTC.

This clonotype has more than one count but fewer than ten. This may arise from a read error, as a much more abundant clone is one base away. V is TRBV6-2 or TRBV6-3 and J is TRBJ2-5; D perhaps matches TRBD2 (6 bases). This CDR3 contains 13 residues. Germline CDR1 and CDR2: MNHEY and SVGEGT. DNA of the CDR3: TGTGCCAGCTCGAGGGACTCCGAAGAGGCCCAGTACTTC. It specifies CASSRDSEEAQYF.

The table lists this clonotype with a few counts. This chain uses TRBV5-1 with TRBJ1-5, with 8 bases aligning to TRBD1. This CDR3 contains 15 residues. Looked up from germline, CDR1 is SGHRS and CDR2 is YFSETQ. The V gene end was trimmed by 4 bases and the J gene end by 2 bases; junction bases not matched to a gene: 5. The CDR3, as DNA: TGCGCCAGCAGCCCTATGACAGGGGGCAATCAGCCCCAGCATTTT. This gives the protein CASSPMTGGNQPQHF.

Many counts were recorded for this clonotype. The CDR3 region has the DNA TGTGCCAGCAGTTTTTTGCCCGCGAGGACAGGTCCCGGGGATACGCAGTATTTT. It yields the protein CASSFLPARTGPGDTQYF. The genes are TRBV12-3 or TRBV12-4 and TRBJ2-3, with 7 nucleotides matching TRBD1. The ends lost 3 bases at V and 6 bases at J; junction bases unmatched: 18. The CDR3 extends over 18 amino acids.

This clonotype was detected ten times or more. The chain recombines TRBV12-3 or TRBV12-4 with TRBJ2-4; D is possibly TRBD1 (7 bases). The V end was cut by 3 bases, the J end by 10 bases, with 10 bases between. The CDR3 length is 12 residues. The CDR3 sequence: CASSFSGGIQYF. The CDR3 DNA reads TGTGCCAGCAGTTTTTCAGGGGGGATTCAGTACTTC.